This TCR beta chain comes out of a study of beta chain features in type 1 diabetes. Overall study context: No patient-donor differences in age, gender, total cells or subset yield.

Expressed TCRB transcripts got sequenced, as all isolated RNA was reverse transcribed. Method: immunoSEQ multiplex PCR; TCRdb's copy keeps in-frame clones and lacks some. The sample shows 30,000 to 45,000 clones, roughly two thirds of them seen only once. CDR3 length: 13 amino acids. The germline CDR1 and CDR2 sequences are LNHDA and SQIVND (reference sequence). V lost 3 bases, J lost 4 bases, and 9 bases lay in between. This rearrangement joins TRBV19 to TRBJ1-2, with no clear D. Material: Tregs from blood. The source is a woman in her twenties or thirties in good health. The CDR3, as DNA: TGTGCCAGTAGTATGGGCCAGGTCTATGGCTACACCTTC. Protein sequence: CASSMGQVYGYTF. The full variable domain, in which reference TRBV19 and TRBJ1-2 provide the parts outside the CDR3, is DGGITQSPKYLFRKEGQNVTLSCEQNLNHDAMYWYRQDPGQGLRLIYYSQIVNDFQKGDIAEGYSVSREKKESFPLTVTSAQKNPTAFYLCASSMGQVYGYTFGSGTRLTVV.